These 2 T cell receptor gamma chains were all obtained from the same sample, sequenced in a study of Vδ1+ human thymocytes. Study results and limitations: In the thymus, TRG and TRD repertoires looked highly polyclonal with Gaussian CDR3 lengths.

What these receptors recognize is not known. Extracted RNA was reverse transcribed into cDNA. CDR3 amplicons came from multiplex PCR with pooled V-gene forward and constant-region reverse primers. TCRdb re-called clones from the multiplex PCR reads using CATT. Counted here are some 9,000 gamma-chain clones, less than 70% occurring once; the ten biggest clones make up about 1.5%. The sample comprised Vdelta1+ gamma-delta thymocytes from the thymus. The subset: FACS-sorted CD3+ TCRalphabeta- TCRVdelta1+ TCRVdelta2- thymocytes. These receptors all stem from a girl in the first two years of life who had congenital heart surgery.

With regard to this clone: The same CDR3 is also encoded by other DNA sequences in this sample. The chain employs TRGV3 and TRGJ1 or TRGJ2. TCRdb offers no J gene call, so here the DNA was matched to germline to obtain one. V lost 0 bases, J lost 6 bases, and 5 bases stayed unmatched. The germline gives CDR1 VTNTFY, CDR2 YDVSTARD (reference sequence). The CDR3 sequence is 13 residues long. CDR3 in amino acids: CATWDRQGYKKLF. In nucleotides, the CDR3 is TGTGCCACCTGGGACAGGCAGGGTTATAAGAAACTCTTT.

The genes are TRGV3 and TRGJ1 or TRGJ2. Since TCRdb gives no J gene, matching the DNA to germline was used here to assign it. Germline V gives CDR1 VTNTFY, CDR2 YDVSTARD (reference sequence). Trimming cost V 0 bases and J 7 bases; bases outside gene matches: 12. CDR3 length: 15 residues. The CDR3, as DNA: TGTGCCACCTGGGACAGGCGGGGGAAAAAATATAAGAAACTCTTT. Translating gives CATWDRRGKKYKKLF.